This T cell receptor (beta chain) came from a study of T cells in women clearing cervical HPV infection. For the study at large: HLA type could not be excluded as a confounder.

Note on this clone: Its antigen is not identified. The read halts 3 residues ahead of the CDR3 end, with the missing end drawn from the germline J gene.

immunoSEQ multiplex PCR used an average of around 1,200 ng genomic DNA. Only in-frame clones appear in the TCRdb table, and some are missing; sequencing was by immunoSEQ multiplex PCR. The sample has tens of thousands of clones; the top ten hold around 6.5%. The germline CDR1 and CDR2 sequences are SGHTA and FQGNSA. V gave up 5 bases and J gave up 0 bases, with 10 bases separating them. CDR3 length equals 14 residues. Study-wide results and limits: Cases carried less TRBV6-7 than controls: roughly 0.12% versus 0.17%.

Each participant carried one incident cervical HPV16 infection only. This chain joins TRBV7-2 and TRBJ1-2; D is ambiguous. The sample was blood buffy coat. The sequence came from a woman aged 18 to 75 with a cervical HPV16 infection that either progressed to CIN3+ or cleared (not recorded which). CDR3 residues: CASSSAAANYGYTF. Partial CDR3 DNA: TGTGCCAGCAGCAGTGCGGCCGCTAACTATGGC. Combining the CDR3 with reference TRBV7-2 and TRBJ1-2 gives the whole variable domain GAGVSQSPSNKVTEKGKDVELRCDPISGHTALYWYRQSLGQGLEFLIYFQGNSAPDKSGLPSDRFSAERTGGSVSTLTIQRTQQEDSAVYLCASSSAAANYGYTFGSGTRLTVV.